This T cell receptor beta chain was identified in a study of T-cell memory formation after mild COVID-19. Study in general: Largely donor-specific TCR clusters were found.

TCRdb re-called the 5' RACE reads with MiXCR, one entry per CDR3 protein. The sample lists more than 350,000 distinct CDR3 sequences, approximately 15% seen once, with 20% to 25% in the top ten. Study results and limitations: The main location of contracting CD4+ clones was CM and EM, and that of contracting CD8+ clones was EMRA. Certain responding clones were present in pre-infection memory, suggesting participation of cross-reactive memory.

Germline lookup yields CDR1 KGHSH and CDR2 LQKENI. There are 15 residues in the CDR3. V shed 3 bases and J shed 7 bases, with 18 bases lying between them. This clonotype has ten or more counts. The antigen remains unidentified. Material for sequencing was PBMCs or a T cell subset sorted from them (not recorded which). The chain is built from TRBV18 and TRBJ1-1; perhaps TRBD1 as D (6 bases). The TCR originated in a man aged 18 to 29 who had mild COVID-19 (a few samples of this study predate the infection). Cell type and time point are not known. CDR3 amino acids: CASSPTGHREGEAFF. CDR3 coding DNA: TGTGCCAGCTCACCGACGGGACACCGTGAGGGTGAAGCTTTCTTT.